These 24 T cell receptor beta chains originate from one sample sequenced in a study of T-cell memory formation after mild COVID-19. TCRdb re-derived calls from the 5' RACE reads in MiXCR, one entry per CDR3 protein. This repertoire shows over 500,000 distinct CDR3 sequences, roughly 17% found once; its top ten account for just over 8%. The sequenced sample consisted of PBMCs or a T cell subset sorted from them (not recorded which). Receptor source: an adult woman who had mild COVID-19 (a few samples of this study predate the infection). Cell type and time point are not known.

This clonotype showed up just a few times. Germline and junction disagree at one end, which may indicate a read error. The CDR3 bases are TGCGCCAGCAGACAAGTAGCAAACTCCTACAATGAGCAGTTCTTC. This translates into CASRQVANSYNEQFF. V is TRBV4-1 and J is TRBJ2-1; D gene unclear. The CDR3 length is 15 residues. The germline gives CDR1 MGHRA, CDR2 YSYEKL.

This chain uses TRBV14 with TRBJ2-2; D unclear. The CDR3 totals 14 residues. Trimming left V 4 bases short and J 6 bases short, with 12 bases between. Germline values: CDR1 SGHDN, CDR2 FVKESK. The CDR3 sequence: CASSPLRVAGELFF. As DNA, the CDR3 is TGTGCCAGCAGCCCCCTGAGAGTGGCCGGGGAGCTGTTTTTT.

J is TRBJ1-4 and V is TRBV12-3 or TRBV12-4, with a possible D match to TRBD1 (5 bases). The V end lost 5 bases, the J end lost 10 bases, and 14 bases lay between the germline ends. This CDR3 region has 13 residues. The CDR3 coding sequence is TGTGCCAGCAGTCCGGGACTCGAAGGAAAACTGTTTTTT. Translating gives CASSPGLEGKLFF.

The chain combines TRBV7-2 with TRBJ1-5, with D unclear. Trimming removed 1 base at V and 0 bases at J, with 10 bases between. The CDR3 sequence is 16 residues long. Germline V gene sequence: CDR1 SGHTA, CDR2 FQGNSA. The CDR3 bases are TGTGCCAGCAGCTTAGACTCGGGGTTTAGCAATCAGCCCCAGCATTTT. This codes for CASSLDSGFSNQPQHF.

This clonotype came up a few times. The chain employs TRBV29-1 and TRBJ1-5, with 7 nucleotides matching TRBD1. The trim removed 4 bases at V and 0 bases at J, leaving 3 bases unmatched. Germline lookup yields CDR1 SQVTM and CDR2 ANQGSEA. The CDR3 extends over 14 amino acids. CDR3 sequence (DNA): TGCAGCGTTGGGACAGGCAATAGCAATCAGCCCCAGCATTTT. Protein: CSVGTGNSNQPQHF.

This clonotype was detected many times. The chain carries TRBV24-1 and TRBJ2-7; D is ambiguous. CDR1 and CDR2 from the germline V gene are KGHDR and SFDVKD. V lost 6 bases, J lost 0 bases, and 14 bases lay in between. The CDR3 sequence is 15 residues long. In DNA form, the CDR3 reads TGTGCCACCAGTAGGGCTGGTTCTAGCTCCTACGAGCAGTACTTC. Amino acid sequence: CATSRAGSSSYEQYF.

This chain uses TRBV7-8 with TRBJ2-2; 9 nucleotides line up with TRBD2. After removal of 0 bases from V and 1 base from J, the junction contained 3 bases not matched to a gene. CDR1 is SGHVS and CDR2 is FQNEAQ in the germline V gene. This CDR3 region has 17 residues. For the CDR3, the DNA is TGTGCCAGCAGCTTAGCTGCTAGCGGGGTGAACACCGGGGAGCTGTTTTTT. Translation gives CASSLAASGVNTGELFF.

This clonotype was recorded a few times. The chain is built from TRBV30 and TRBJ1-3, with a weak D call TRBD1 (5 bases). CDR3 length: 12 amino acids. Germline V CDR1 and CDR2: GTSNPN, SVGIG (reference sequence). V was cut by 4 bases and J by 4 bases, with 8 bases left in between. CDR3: CAWTGWGNTIYF. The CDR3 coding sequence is TGTGCCTGGACAGGGTGGGGAAACACCATATATTTT.

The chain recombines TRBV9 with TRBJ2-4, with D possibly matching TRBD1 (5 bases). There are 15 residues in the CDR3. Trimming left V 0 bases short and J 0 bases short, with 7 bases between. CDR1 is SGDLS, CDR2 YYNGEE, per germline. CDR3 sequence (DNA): TGTGCCAGCAGCGTAGGTCAGGGAGCCAAAAACATTCAGTACTTC. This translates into CASSVGQGAKNIQYF.

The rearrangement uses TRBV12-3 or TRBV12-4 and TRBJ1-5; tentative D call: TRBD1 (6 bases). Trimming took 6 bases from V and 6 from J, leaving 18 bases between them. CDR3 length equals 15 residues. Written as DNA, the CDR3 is TGTGCCAGCAGCGACCTGGGGGGCACCGGTCAGCCCCAGCATTTT. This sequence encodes CASSDLGGTGQPQHF.

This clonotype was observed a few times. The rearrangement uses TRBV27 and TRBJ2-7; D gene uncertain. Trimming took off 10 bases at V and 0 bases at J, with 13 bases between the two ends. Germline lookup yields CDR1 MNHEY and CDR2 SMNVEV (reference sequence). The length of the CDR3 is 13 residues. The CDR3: CATALDVSYEQYF. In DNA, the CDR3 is TGTGCCACAGCCCTCGACGTCTCCTACGAGCAGTACTTC.

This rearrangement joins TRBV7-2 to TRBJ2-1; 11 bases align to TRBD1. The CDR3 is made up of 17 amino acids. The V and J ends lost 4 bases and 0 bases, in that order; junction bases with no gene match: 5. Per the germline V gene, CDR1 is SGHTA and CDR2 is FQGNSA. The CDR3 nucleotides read TGTGCCAGCAGCTCAGGACAGGGGGCGCGCTCCTACAATGAGCAGTTCTTC. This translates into CASSSGQGARSYNEQFF.

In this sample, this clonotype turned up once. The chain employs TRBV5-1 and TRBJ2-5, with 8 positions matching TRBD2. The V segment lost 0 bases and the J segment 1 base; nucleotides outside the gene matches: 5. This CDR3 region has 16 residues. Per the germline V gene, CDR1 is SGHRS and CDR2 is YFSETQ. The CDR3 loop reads CASSLAPSGPQETQYF. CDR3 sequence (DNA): TGCGCCAGCAGCTTGGCTCCTAGCGGGCCCCAAGAGACCCAGTACTTC. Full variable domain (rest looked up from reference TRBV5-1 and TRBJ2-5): KAGVTQTPRYLIKTRGQQVTLSCSPISGHRSVSWYQQTPGQGLQFLFEYFSETQRNKGNFPGRFSGRQFSNSRSEMNVSTLELGDSALYLCASSLAPSGPQETQYFGPGTRLLVL.

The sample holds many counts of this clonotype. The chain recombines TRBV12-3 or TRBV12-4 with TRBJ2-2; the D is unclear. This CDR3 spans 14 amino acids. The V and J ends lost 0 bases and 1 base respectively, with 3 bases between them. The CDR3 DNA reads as TGTGCCAGCAGTTTAGCCGGGAACACCGGGGAGCTGTTTTTT. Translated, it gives CASSLAGNTGELFF.

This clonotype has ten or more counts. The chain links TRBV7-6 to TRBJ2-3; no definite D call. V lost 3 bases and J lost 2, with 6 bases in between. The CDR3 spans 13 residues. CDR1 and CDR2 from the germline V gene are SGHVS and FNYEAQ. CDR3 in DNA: TGTGCCAGCAGCTTTCACCTCACAGATACGCAGTATTTT. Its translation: CASSFHLTDTQYF.

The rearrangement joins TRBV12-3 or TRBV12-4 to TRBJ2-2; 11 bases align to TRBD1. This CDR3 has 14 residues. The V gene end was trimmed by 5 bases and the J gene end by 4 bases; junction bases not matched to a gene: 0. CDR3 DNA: TGTGCCAGCAGTGGGACAGGGGGCACCGGGGAGCTGTTTTTT. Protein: CASSGTGGTGELFF.

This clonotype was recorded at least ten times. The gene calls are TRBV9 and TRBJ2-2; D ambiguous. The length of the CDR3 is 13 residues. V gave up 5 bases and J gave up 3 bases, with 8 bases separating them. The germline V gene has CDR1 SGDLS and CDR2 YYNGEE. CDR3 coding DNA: TGTGCCAGCAGATATTCTTACACCGGGGAGCTGTTTTTT. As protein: CASRYSYTGELFF.

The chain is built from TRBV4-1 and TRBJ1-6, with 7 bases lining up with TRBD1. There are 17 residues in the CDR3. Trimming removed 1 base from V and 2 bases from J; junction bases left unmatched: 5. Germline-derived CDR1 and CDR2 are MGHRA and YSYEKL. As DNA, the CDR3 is TGCGCCAGCAGCCAAGGGAGAGGGGGCACCTATAATTCACCCCTCCACTTT. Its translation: CASSQGRGGTYNSPLHF.

CDR3 nucleotide sequence: TGTGCCAGCAGCTCCCCAGCAAGGGGAGAGACCCAGTACTTC. Amino acid sequence: CASSSPARGETQYF. This chain joins TRBV12-3 or TRBV12-4 and TRBJ2-5, with D tentatively TRBD1 (5 bases). CDR3 length: 14 residues. The ends were cut back, 6 bases at V and 4 bases at J, with 15 bases in the middle.

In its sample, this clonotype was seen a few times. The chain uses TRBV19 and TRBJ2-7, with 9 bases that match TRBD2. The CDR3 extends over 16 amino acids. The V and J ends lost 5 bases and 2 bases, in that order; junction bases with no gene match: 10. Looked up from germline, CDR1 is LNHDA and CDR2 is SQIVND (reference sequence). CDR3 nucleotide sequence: TGTGCCAGTAGTGCCCTATCAGCGGGAGGAACCTACGAGCAGTACTTC. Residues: CASSALSAGGTYEQYF.

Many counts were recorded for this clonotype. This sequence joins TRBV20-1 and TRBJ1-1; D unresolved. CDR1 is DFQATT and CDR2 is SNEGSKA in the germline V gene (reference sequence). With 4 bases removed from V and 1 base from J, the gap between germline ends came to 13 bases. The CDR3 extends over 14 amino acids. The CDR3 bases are TGCAGTGCTAACAACGTCGGGCGGAACACTGAAGCTTTCTTT. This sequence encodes CSANNVGRNTEAFF.

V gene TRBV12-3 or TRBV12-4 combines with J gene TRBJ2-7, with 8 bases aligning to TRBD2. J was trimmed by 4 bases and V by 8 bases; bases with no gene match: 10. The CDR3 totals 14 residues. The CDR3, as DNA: TGTGCCAGCCGCGGGGGGACAACTCCTTACGAGCAGTACTTC. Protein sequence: CASRGGTTPYEQYF.

In nucleotides, the CDR3 is TGTGCCAGCAGTTCCGCCGCCCTGGTAGGGCGGCAGCCCCAGCATTTT. Translated, it gives CASSSAALVGRQPQHF. The chain recombines TRBV6-2 or TRBV6-3 with TRBJ1-5; D unclear. V lost 4 bases and J 7 bases, leaving 20 bases between the germline ends. This CDR3 has 16 amino acids. The V gene's germline CDR1 is MNHEY and CDR2 SVGEGT.

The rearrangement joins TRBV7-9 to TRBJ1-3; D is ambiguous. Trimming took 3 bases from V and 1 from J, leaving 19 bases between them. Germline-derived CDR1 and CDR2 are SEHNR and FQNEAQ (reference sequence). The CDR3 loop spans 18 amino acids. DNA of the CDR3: TGTGCCAGCAGCTTTGTTGTTCAGGCCCGAATTTCTGGAAACACCATATATTTT. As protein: CASSFVVQARISGNTIYF.